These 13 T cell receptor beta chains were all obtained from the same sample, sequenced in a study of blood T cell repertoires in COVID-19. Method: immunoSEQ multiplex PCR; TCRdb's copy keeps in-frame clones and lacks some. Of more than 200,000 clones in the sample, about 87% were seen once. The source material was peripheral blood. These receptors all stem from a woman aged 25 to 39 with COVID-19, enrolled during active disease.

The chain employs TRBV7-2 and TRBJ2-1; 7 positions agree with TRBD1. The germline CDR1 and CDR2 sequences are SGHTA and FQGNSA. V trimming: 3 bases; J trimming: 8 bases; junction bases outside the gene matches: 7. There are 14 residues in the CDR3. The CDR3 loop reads CASSLGYQGDEQFF. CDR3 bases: TGTGCCAGCAGCTTGGGTTATCAGGGGGATGAGCAGTTCTTC.

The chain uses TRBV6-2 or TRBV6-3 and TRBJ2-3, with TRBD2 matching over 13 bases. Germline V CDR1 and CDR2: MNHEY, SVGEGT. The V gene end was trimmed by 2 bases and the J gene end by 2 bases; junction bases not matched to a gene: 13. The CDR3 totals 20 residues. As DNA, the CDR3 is TGTGCCAGCAGTTACCCGACTAGCGGGGGGCCGATCCTCTTCACAGATACGCAGTATTTT. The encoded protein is CASSYPTSGGPILFTDTQYF.

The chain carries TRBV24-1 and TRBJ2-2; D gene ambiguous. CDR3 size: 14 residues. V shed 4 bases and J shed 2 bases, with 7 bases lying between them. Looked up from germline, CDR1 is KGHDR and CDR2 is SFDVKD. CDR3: CATSEAVNTGELFF. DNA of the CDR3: TGTGCCACCAGTGAGGCAGTTAACACCGGGGAGCTGTTTTTT.

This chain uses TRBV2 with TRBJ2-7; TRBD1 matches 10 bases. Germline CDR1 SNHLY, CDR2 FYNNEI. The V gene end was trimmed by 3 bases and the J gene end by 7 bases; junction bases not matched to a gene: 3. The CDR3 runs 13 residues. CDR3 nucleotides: TGTGCCAGCAGTGAGGGACAGGGGATGGAGCAGTACTTC. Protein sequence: CASSEGQGMEQYF.

The CDR3 sequence: CSASWGGDTGELFF. CDR3 nucleotides: TGCAGTGCTAGTTGGGGAGGGGACACCGGGGAGCTGTTTTTT. V usage is TRBV20-1 and J usage is TRBJ2-2; 7 bases align to TRBD2. V shed 3 bases, J shed 3 bases, and the junction held 4 bases outside the gene matches. The CDR3 spans 14 residues. From germline, CDR1 is DFQATT and CDR2 SNEGSKA (reference sequence).

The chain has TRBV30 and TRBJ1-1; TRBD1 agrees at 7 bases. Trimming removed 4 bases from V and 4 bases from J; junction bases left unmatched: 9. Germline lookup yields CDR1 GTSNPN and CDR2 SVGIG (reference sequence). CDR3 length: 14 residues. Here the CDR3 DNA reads TGTGCCTGGAAGGTCCTTGGACAGGCCACTGAAGCTTTCTTT. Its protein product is CAWKVLGQATEAFF.

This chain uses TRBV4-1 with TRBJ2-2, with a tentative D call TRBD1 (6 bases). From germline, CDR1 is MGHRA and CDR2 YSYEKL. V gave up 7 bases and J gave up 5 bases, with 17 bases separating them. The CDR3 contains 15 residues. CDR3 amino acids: CASIDMTGSTGELFF. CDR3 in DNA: TGCGCCAGCATCGACATGACAGGCTCAACCGGGGAGCTGTTTTTT.

The CDR3 DNA sequence: TGTGCCAGCAGTGATGACGGGGTGCACTCTGGAAACACCATATATTTT. It translates to CASSDDGVHSGNTIYF. V is TRBV2 and J is TRBJ1-3; D gene unclear. Deletions cut 3 bases from V and 0 bases from J, with 12 bases between. CDR1 SNHLY and CDR2 FYNNEI come from the germline V gene. The CDR3 loop spans 16 amino acids.

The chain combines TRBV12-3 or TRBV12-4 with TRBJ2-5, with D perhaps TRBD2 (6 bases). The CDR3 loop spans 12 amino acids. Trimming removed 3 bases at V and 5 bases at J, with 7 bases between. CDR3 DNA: TGTGCCAGCAGTTTTGGGAGGGAGACCCAGTACTTC. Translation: CASSFGRETQYF.

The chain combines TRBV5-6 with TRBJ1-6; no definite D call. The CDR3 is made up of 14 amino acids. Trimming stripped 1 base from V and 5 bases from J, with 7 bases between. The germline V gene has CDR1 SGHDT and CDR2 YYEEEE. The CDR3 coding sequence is TGTGCCAGCAGCTTGAGGGAGAATAATTCACCCCTCCACTTT. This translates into CASSLRENNSPLHF.

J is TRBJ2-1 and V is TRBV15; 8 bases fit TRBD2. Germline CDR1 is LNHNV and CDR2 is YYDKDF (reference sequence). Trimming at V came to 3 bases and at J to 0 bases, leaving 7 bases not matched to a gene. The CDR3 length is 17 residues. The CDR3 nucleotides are TGTGCCACCAGCAGTTTCGGGGGGGCCAGCTCCTACAATGAGCAGTTCTTC. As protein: CATSSFGGASSYNEQFF.

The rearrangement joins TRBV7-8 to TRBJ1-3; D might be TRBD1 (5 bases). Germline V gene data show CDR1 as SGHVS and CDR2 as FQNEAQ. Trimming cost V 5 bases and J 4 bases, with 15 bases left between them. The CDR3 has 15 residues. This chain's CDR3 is CASSRGGSWGNTIYF. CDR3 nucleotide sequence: TGTGCCAGCAGCCGGGGGGGGTCGTGGGGAAACACCATATATTTT.

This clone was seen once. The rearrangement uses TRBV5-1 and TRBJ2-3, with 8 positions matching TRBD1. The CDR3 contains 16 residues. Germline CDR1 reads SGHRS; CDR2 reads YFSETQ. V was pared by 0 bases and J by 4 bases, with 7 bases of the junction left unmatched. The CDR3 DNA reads TGCGCCAGCAGCTTGGCGGCTGGACAGGGACCAGATACGCAGTATTTT. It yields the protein CASSLAAGQGPDTQYF.